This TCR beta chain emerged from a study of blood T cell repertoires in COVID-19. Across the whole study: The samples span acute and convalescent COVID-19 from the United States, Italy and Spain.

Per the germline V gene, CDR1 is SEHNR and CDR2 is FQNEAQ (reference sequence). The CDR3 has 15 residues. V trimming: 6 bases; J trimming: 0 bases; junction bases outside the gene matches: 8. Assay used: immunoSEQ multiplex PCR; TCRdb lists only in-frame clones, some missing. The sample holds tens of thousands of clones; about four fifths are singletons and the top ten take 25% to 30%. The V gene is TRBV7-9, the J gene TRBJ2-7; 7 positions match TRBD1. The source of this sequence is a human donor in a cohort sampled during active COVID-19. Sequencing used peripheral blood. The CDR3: CASSSPGQTSYEQYF. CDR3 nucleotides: TGTGCCAGCAGTTCTCCGGGACAGACCTCCTACGAGCAGTACTTC.